Below, 20 T cell receptor beta chains from the same sample are listed, as sequenced in a study of blood T cell repertoires in COVID-19. The repertoire was sequenced with immunoSEQ multiplex PCR; TCRdb's copy has only in-frame clones and lacks some. The sample has roughly 160,000 clones, approximately 88% seen once; the top ten hold less than 5%. Material for sequencing was peripheral blood. The receptors were sampled from a woman aged 55-75 years who had recovered from COVID-19.

The CDR3 nucleotides are TGTGCCAGCAGCGTAGCTACGGGGGGGAGGTCTGGAAACACCATATATTTT. Residues: CASSVATGGRSGNTIYF. This chain uses TRBV9 with TRBJ1-3, with a possible D match to TRBD1 (5 bases). Germline V gene data show CDR1 as SGDLS and CDR2 as YYNGEE. The CDR3 is 17 amino acids. V was trimmed by 0 bases and J by 1 base, leaving 14 bases between them.

The chain is built from TRBV24-1 and TRBJ2-3; D possibly corresponds to TRBD2 (5 bases). The CDR3 has 14 amino acids. V was shortened by 7 bases and J by 2 bases, with 12 bases between the two germline ends. Germline V gives CDR1 KGHDR, CDR2 SFDVKD. This chain's CDR3 is CATRKRGNTDTQYF. The CDR3 DNA sequence: TGTGCCACCAGAAAACGGGGTAACACAGATACGCAGTATTTT.

The chain combines TRBV6-1 with TRBJ1-1; D is undetermined. Germline-derived CDR1 and CDR2 are MNHNS and SASEGT. The V gene lost 3 bases and the J gene lost 3 bases, with 11 bases spanning the gap. The CDR3 has 14 residues. The CDR3 protein is CASSDIGGDTEAFF. For the CDR3, the DNA is TGTGCCAGCAGTGATATAGGCGGGGACACTGAAGCTTTCTTT.

This clone was counted a few times. V is TRBV28 and J is TRBJ1-1; D is perhaps TRBD1 (6 bases). The CDR3 runs to 15 residues. V lost 5 bases, J lost 3 bases, and 16 bases lay in between. Per the germline V gene, CDR1 is MDHEN and CDR2 is SYDVKM. CDR3 amino acids: CASSPHREGDTEAFF. CDR3 DNA: TGTGCCAGCAGTCCCCACAGGGAGGGGGACACTGAAGCTTTCTTT. Together with reference TRBV28 and TRBJ1-1, the CDR3 gives the full variable domain: DVKVTQSSRYLVKRTGEKVFLECVQDMDHENMFWYRQDPGLGLRLIYFSYDVKMKEKGDIPEGYSVSREKKERFSLILESASTNQTSMYLCASSPHREGDTEAFFGQGTRLTVV.

The rearrangement uses TRBV6-1 and TRBJ1-5; 12 positions agree with TRBD1. Germline CDR1 reads MNHNS; CDR2 reads SASEGT. CDR3 length equals 17 residues. Trimming cost V 2 bases and J 2 bases; bases outside gene matches: 4. CDR3 in amino acids: CASSEPGTGGGNQPQHF. In DNA, the CDR3 is TGTGCCAGCAGTGAACCCGGGACAGGGGGCGGCAATCAGCCCCAGCATTTT.

The J gene is TRBJ2-5, the V gene TRBV5-1; D is possibly TRBD1 (5 bases). This CDR3 has 14 amino acids. Per the germline V gene, CDR1 is SGHRS and CDR2 is YFSETQ. V was pared by 0 bases and J by 5 bases, with 11 bases between. CDR3: CASSLGFQGETQYF. The CDR3 DNA reads TGCGCCAGCAGCTTGGGTTTTCAGGGCGAGACCCAGTACTTC.

The chain joins TRBV2 to TRBJ2-7; a weak D match, TRBD1 (5 bases). CDR3 size: 16 residues. V was cut by 2 bases and J by 7 bases, with 21 bases left in between. Per the germline V gene, CDR1 is SNHLY and CDR2 is FYNNEI. The CDR3 bases are TGTGCCAGCAGTGAAATGAGCCAGGGAAGAACTAAAGAGCAGTACTTC. Its translation is CASSEMSQGRTKEQYF.

The V call is TRBV5-4, the J call TRBJ2-1; TRBD2 is a possible D gene (7 bases). The CDR3 loop spans 16 amino acids. The ends were cut back, 8 bases at V and 5 bases at J, with 23 bases in the middle. Germline V CDR1 and CDR2: SGHNT, YYREEE (reference sequence). The CDR3 DNA sequence: TGTGCCAGTGCCATGGGGGGGGCTATCGGAAACAATGAGCAGTTCTTC. Translating it yields CASAMGGAIGNNEQFF. Full variable domain (outside the CDR3, taken from reference TRBV5-4 and TRBJ2-1): ETGVTQSPTHLIKTRGQQVTLRCSSQSGHNTVSWYQQALGQGPQFIFQYYREEENGRGNFPPRFSGLQFPNYSSELNVNALELDDSALYLCASAMGGAIGNNEQFFGPGTRLTVL.

The gene calls are TRBV14 and TRBJ2-3, with 12 positions matching TRBD2. Per the germline V gene, CDR1 is SGHDN and CDR2 is FVKESK. With 2 bases clipped from V and 6 bases from J, the junction kept 12 bases outside the gene matches. This CDR3 is 18 amino acids long. The CDR3 sequence: CASSQQTRLAGDSDTQYF. DNA of the CDR3: TGTGCCAGCAGCCAACAAACCCGACTAGCGGGGGACAGTGATACGCAGTATTTT. The entire variable domain, with the rest obtained from reference TRBV14 and TRBJ2-3, is as follows: EAGVTQFPSHSVIEKGQTVTLRCDPISGHDNLYWYRRVMGKEIKFLLHFVKESKQDESGMPNNRFLAERTGGTYSTLKVQPAELEDSGVYFCASSQQTRLAGDSDTQYFGPGTRLTVL.

The CDR3 nucleotides read TGTGCCAGCAGGGACAGGGGCGATGAGCAGTTCTTC. As protein: CASRDRGDEQFF. The chain combines TRBV2 with TRBJ2-1, with 9 positions matching TRBD1. The CDR3 is 12 residues long. Germline CDR1 reads SNHLY; CDR2 reads FYNNEI. The V and J ends lost 6 bases and 8 bases, in that order; junction bases with no gene match: 2.

This clone was counted a few times. The gene calls are TRBV6-1 and TRBJ2-7; no definite D call. Between the trimmed V and J ends, which lost 2 bases and 1 base, there was a span of 9 bases. The germline V gene has CDR1 MNHNS and CDR2 SASEGT. This CDR3 has 14 residues. CDR3: CASSETSGSYEQYF. The CDR3 bases are TGTGCCAGCAGTGAAACTTCAGGTTCCTACGAGCAGTACTTC.

The chain is built from TRBV28 and TRBJ2-5; D possibly corresponds to TRBD1 (6 bases). Trimming stripped 7 bases from V and 1 base from J, with 16 bases between. This CDR3 spans 15 amino acids. Germline CDR1 is MDHEN and CDR2 is SYDVKM. Written as DNA, the CDR3 is TGTGCCAGCAATGGGGGCCCGGCCTCCCAAGAGACCCAGTACTTC. Protein: CASNGGPASQETQYF.

This rearrangement joins TRBV15 to TRBJ1-5; D may be TRBD1 (5 bases). Trimming shortened V by 0 bases and J by 1 base, and 13 bases separated the two germline ends. Germline CDR1 is LNHNV and CDR2 is YYDKDF (reference sequence). CDR3 length: 17 residues. CDR3 nucleotides: TGTGCCACCAGCAGAGATCTCTTGGGGCACAGCAATCAGCCCCAGCATTTT. This translates into CATSRDLLGHSNQPQHF.

J is TRBJ1-1 and V is TRBV5-1; no clear D. Germline CDR1 is SGHRS and CDR2 is YFSETQ. Trimming left V 0 bases short and J 1 base short, with 7 bases between. The CDR3 sequence is 14 residues long. In DNA form, the CDR3 reads TGCGCCAGCAGCTTGGACAGCCAGAACACTGAAGCTTTCTTT. Amino acid sequence: CASSLDSQNTEAFF.

The chain links TRBV2 to TRBJ1-1; no clear D gene. CDR1 is SNHLY, CDR2 FYNNEI, per germline. Trimming removed 8 bases at V and 1 base at J, with 8 bases between. The CDR3 contains 12 residues. The CDR3 is CASGRSNTEAFF. The CDR3 DNA reads as TGTGCCAGCGGGAGGTCGAACACTGAAGCTTTCTTT.

This clone was counted once. This chain connects TRBV6-5 to TRBJ1-5; a weak D match, TRBD1 (6 bases). The CDR3 runs to 15 residues. V lost 11 bases and J 2 bases, leaving 19 bases between the germline ends. Germline CDR1 is MNHEY and CDR2 is SVGAGI. CDR3 DNA sequence: TGTGCCTCGGACAGAATTATAGGTGGCAATCAGCCCCAGCATTTT. Residues: CASDRIIGGNQPQHF.

In this sample, this clone turned up once. This sequence joins TRBV2 and TRBJ1-2; D unresolved. CDR1 is SNHLY and CDR2 is FYNNEI in the germline V gene. V was cut by 4 bases and J by 4 bases, with 10 bases left in between. The CDR3 length is 13 residues. In DNA, the CDR3 is TGTGCCAGCAGTGCCGACGGGAGCTATGGCTACACCTTC. Its protein product is CASSADGSYGYTF.

CDR3 loop: CASSSGLDSNQPQHF. The CDR3 nucleotides are TGTGCCAGTAGTTCCGGACTTGATAGCAATCAGCCCCAGCATTTT. The V and J genes are TRBV19 and TRBJ1-5; D gene uncertain. Germline V gene data show CDR1 as LNHDA and CDR2 as SQIVND (reference sequence). With 5 bases removed from V and 0 bases from J, the gap between germline ends came to 11 bases. The CDR3 is 15 residues long.

The rearrangement links TRBV27 to TRBJ2-2, with 11 bases identical to TRBD2. J gave up 1 base and V 1 base, and 5 bases lay outside the gene matches. The CDR3 has 18 residues. Per the germline V gene, CDR1 is MNHEY and CDR2 is SMNVEV (reference sequence). CDR3 loop: CASSLLGLAGGNTGELFF. In DNA, the CDR3 is TGTGCCAGCAGTTTATTGGGGCTAGCGGGGGGGAACACCGGGGAGCTGTTTTTT.

This rearrangement joins TRBV2 to TRBJ1-1; the match to TRBD1 covers 8 bases. The CDR3 is 14 residues long. With 5 bases clipped from V and 4 bases from J, the junction kept 6 bases outside the gene matches. Germline V gene lookup returns CDR1 SNHLY and CDR2 FYNNEI. The CDR3 nucleotides read TGTGCCAGCAGTCAGGACAGGGAGCGCACTGAAGCTTTCTTT. Protein product: CASSQDRERTEAFF.